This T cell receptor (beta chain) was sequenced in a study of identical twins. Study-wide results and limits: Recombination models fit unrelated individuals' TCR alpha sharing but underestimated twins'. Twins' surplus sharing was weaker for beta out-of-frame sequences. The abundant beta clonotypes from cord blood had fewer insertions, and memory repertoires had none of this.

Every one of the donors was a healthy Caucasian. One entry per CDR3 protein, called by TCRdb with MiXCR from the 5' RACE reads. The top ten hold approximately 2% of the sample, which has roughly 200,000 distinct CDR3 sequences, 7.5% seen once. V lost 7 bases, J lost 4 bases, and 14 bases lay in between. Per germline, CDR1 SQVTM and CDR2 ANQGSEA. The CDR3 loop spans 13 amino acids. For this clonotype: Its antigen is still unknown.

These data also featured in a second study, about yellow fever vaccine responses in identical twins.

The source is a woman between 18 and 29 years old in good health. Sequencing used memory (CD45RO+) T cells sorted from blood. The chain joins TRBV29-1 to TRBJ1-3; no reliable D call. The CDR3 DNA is TGCAGCGCCGCTCCAGGAGCCGGAAACACCATATATTTT. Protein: CSAAPGAGNTIYF.